Described below is a single T cell receptor (beta chain) sequence and its context. Its specificity is not known. The data originate from a study of cytomegalovirus exposure and HLA in healthy donors. It was with 60 Vbeta and 13 Jbeta primers that the PCR ran. This table comes from immunoSEQ multiplex PCR, and its TCRdb copy is limited to in-frame clones, with some not included. Of about 130,000 clones listed, around 80% are singletons. Whole-study results and caveats: In a later analysis, donors in an Asian-associated ancestry cluster reportedly had fewer N-insertions in productive TCRs than the cohort mean.

Germline V gene lookup returns CDR1 WSHSY and CDR2 SAAADI. This CDR3 has 17 residues. Trimming cost V 3 bases and J 0 bases, with 14 bases left between them. The sample taken for sequencing was PBMCs. The sequence came from a man aged 25 to 40 in good health and CMV-seronegative. The gene calls are TRBV10-2 and TRBJ2-2; D is undetermined. CDR3 amino acids: CASSDRVASPNTGELFF. CDR3 nucleotide sequence: TGCGCCAGCAGTGATAGAGTAGCCAGCCCGAACACCGGGGAGCTGTTTTTT.